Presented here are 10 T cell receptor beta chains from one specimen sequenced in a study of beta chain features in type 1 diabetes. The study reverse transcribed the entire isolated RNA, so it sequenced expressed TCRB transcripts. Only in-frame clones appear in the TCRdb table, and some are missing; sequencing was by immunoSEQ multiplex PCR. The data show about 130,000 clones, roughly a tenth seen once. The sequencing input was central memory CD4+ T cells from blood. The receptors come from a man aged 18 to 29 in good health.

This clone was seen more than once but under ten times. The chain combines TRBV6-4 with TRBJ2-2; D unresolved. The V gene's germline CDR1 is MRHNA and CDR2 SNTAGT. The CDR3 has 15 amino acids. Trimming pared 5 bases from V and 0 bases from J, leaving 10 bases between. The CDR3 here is CASSLSLSNTGELFF. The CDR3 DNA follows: TGTGCCAGCAGTTTATCCTTATCGAACACCGGGGAGCTGTTTTTT.

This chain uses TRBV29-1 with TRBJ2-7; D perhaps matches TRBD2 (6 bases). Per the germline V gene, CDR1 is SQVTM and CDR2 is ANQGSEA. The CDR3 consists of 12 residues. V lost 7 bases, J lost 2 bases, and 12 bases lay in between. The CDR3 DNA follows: TGCAGCGCCGGACTACCCCCCTACGAGCAGTACTTC. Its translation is CSAGLPPYEQYF.

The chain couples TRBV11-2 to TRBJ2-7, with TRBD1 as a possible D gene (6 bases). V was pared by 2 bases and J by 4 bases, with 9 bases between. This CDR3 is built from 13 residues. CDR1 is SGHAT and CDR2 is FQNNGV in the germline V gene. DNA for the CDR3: TGTGCCAGCAGCTTAAGGGACAATTACGAGCAGTACTTC. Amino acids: CASSLRDNYEQYF.

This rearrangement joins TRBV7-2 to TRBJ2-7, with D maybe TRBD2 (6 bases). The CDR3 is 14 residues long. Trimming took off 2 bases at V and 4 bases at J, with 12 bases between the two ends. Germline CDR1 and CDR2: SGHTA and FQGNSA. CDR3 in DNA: TGTGCCAGCAGCTTACAGGGTGGAGGGTACGAGCAGTACTTC. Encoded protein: CASSLQGGGYEQYF.

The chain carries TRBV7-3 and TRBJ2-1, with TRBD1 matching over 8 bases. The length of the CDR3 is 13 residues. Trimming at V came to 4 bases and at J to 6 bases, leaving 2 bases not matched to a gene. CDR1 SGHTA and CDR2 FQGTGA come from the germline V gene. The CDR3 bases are TGTGCCAGCAGCTCGACAGGGGTCAATGAGCAGTTCTTC. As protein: CASSSTGVNEQFF. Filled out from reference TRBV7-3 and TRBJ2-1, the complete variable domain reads GAGVSQTPSNKVTEKGKYVELRCDPISGHTALYWYRQSLGQGPEFLIYFQGTGAADDSGLPNDRFFAVRPEGSVSTLKIQRTERGDSAVYLCASSSTGVNEQFFGPGTRLTVL.

The CDR3 coding sequence is TGCGCCAGCAGTGAGGGGGCGCGGGATACGCAGTATTTT. Translating it yields CASSEGARDTQYF. The rearrangement uses TRBV10-1 and TRBJ2-3; a weak D match, TRBD1 (5 bases). The CDR3 contains 13 residues. Between the trimmed V and J ends, which lost 2 bases and 6 bases, there was a span of 9 bases. Germline V lookup: CDR1 WNHNN, CDR2 SYGVQD (reference sequence).

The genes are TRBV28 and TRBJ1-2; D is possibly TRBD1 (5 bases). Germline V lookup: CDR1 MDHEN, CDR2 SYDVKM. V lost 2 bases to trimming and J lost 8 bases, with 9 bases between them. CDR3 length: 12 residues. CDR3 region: CASSLRGWGYTF. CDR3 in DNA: TGTGCCAGCAGTTTAAGGGGTTGGGGCTACACCTTC.

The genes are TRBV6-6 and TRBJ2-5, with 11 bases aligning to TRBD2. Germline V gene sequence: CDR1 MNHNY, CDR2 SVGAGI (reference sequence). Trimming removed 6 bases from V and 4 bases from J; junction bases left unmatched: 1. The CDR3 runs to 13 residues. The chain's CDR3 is CASRGTSGETQYF. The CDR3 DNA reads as TGTGCCAGCAGAGGGACTAGCGGAGAGACCCAGTACTTC.

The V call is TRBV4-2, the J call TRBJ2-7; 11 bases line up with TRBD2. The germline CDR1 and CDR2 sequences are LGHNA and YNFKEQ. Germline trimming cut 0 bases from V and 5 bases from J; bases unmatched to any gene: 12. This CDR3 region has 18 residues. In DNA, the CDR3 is TGTGCCAGCAGCCAAGAAATAGCGGGGGGGCCGTTTTTCCACGAGCAGTACTTC. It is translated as CASSQEIAGGPFFHEQYF.

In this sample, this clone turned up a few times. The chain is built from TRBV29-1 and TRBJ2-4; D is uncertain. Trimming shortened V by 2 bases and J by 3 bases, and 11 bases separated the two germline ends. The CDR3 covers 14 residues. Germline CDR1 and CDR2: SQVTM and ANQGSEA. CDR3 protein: CSVEKDTVKNIQYF. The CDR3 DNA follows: TGCAGCGTTGAAAAAGACACCGTCAAAAACATTCAGTACTTC.